The 13 T cell receptor beta chains below were found in one sample sequenced in a study of T-cell memory formation after mild COVID-19. TCRdb fed the 5' RACE reads into MiXCR, producing one record per CDR3 protein. Altogether approximately 340,000 distinct CDR3 sequences are present, 15% being singletons, with the ten largest covering about 22%. Sample: PBMCs or a T cell subset sorted from them (not recorded which). The origin of the receptors is a man aged 18-30 years who had mild COVID-19 (a few samples of this study predate the infection). Cell type and time point are not known.

This clonotype was counted only a few times. V gene TRBV4-2 combines with J gene TRBJ2-7; TRBD1 might be the D (5 bases). The CDR3 extends over 18 amino acids. V lost 5 bases, J lost 3 bases, and 26 bases lay in between. The germline V gene encodes CDR1 LGHNA and CDR2 YNFKEQ. The CDR3 DNA reads as TGTGCCAGCAGCGTACAAGGGGCAATATCCCCCCTCTACTACGAGCAGTACTTC. Translated, it gives CASSVQGAISPLYYEQYF.

This clonotype was detected many times. The chain uses TRBV6-2 or TRBV6-3 and TRBJ1-1, with D possibly TRBD1 on 5 matching bases. V shed 5 bases and J shed 4 bases, with 11 bases lying between them. Looked up from germline, CDR1 is MNHEY and CDR2 is SVGEGT. The length of the CDR3 is 13 residues. CDR3 DNA sequence: TGTGCCAGCAGTCCGGTCGGGGCCACTGAAGCTTTCTTT. Amino acid sequence: CASSPVGATEAFF.

This chain joins TRBV20-1 and TRBJ1-2; D remains unclear. The V and J ends lost 1 base and 4 bases respectively, with 10 bases between them. The CDR3 is made up of 13 amino acids. The germline gives CDR1 DFQATT, CDR2 SNEGSKA (reference sequence). This CDR3 reads CSARVRAFYGYTF. DNA for the CDR3: TGCAGTGCTAGAGTAAGGGCCTTCTATGGCTACACCTTC.

The chain has TRBV7-3 and TRBJ2-1; 7 bases are shared with TRBD1. The CDR3 is 14 residues long. The ends lost 5 bases at V and 5 bases at J; junction bases unmatched: 6. Germline values: CDR1 SGHTA, CDR2 FQGTGA. CDR3 coding DNA: TGTGCCAGCAGCCCTATGACAGGGAACAATGAGCAGTTCTTC. It yields the protein CASSPMTGNNEQFF.

The chain uses TRBV6-2 or TRBV6-3 and TRBJ2-2; D perhaps matches TRBD2 (6 bases). Trimming removed 7 bases at V and 5 bases at J, with 11 bases between. The CDR3 covers 13 residues. The V gene's germline CDR1 is MNHEY and CDR2 SVGEGT. The CDR3 nucleotides are TGTGCCAGCACTTGGGGGGATACCGGGGAGCTGTTTTTT. This translates into CASTWGDTGELFF.

The chain combines TRBV12-3 or TRBV12-4 with TRBJ1-4; TRBD1 might be the D (5 bases). This CDR3 comprises 14 residues. Between the trimmed V and J ends, which lost 5 bases and 4 bases, there was a span of 11 bases. CDR3 sequence (DNA): TGTGCCAGCAGTCCCGACAGATATAATGAAAAACTGTTTTTT. This encodes CASSPDRYNEKLFF.

The chain combines TRBV28 with TRBJ1-5; D might be TRBD1 (5 bases). The CDR3 has 12 amino acids. V gave up 8 bases and J gave up 11 bases, with 16 bases separating them. Germline V gene sequence: CDR1 MDHEN, CDR2 SYDVKM. CDR3: CASRLTVGTQHF. For the CDR3, the DNA is TGTGCCAGCCGACTGACAGTTGGGACCCAGCATTTT. Supplemented by reference TRBV28 and TRBJ1-5, the full variable domain reads DVKVTQSSRYLVKRTGEKVFLECVQDMDHENMFWYRQDPGLGLRLIYFSYDVKMKEKGDIPEGYSVSREKKERFSLILESASTNQTSMYLCASRLTVGTQHFGDGTRLSIL.

This clonotype was counted a few times. This chain uses TRBV4-2 with TRBJ1-5, with no clear D. The CDR3 is made up of 15 amino acids. Trimming stripped 4 bases from V and 5 bases from J, with 15 bases between. Germline CDR1 is LGHNA and CDR2 is YNFKEQ. This CDR3 is CASSLDLRVDQPQHF. The CDR3, as DNA: TGTGCCAGCAGCCTTGATCTTAGGGTGGATCAGCCCCAGCATTTT.

The DNA for the CDR3 is TGCAGTGCCATTCCCCGTCCGGGACAGTGGTACGAGCAGTACTTC. Its protein is CSAIPRPGQWYEQYF. V is TRBV20-1 and J is TRBJ2-7; 7 nucleotides match TRBD1. CDR3 size: 15 residues. V trimming: 6 bases; J trimming: 4 bases; junction bases outside the gene matches: 15. CDR1 and CDR2 (germline): DFQATT, SNEGSKA (reference sequence).

This sequence joins TRBV6-6 and TRBJ1-5; D gene ambiguous. With 0 bases removed from V and 1 base from J, the gap between germline ends came to 13 bases. Germline V gene lookup returns CDR1 MNHNY and CDR2 SVGAGI (reference sequence). The CDR3 has 17 residues. CDR3 sequence: CASSYSISPGSNQPQHF. In DNA form, the CDR3 reads TGTGCCAGCAGTTACTCGATCTCACCGGGCAGCAATCAGCCCCAGCATTTT.

This sequence joins TRBV7-9 and TRBJ1-2; no definite D call. CDR1 is SEHNR and CDR2 is FQNEAQ in the germline V gene (reference sequence). This CDR3 is built from 12 residues. Trimming took 5 bases from V and 5 from J, leaving 9 bases between them. DNA for the CDR3: TGTGCCAGCAGCCGAGGGATATATGGCTACACCTTC. It encodes CASSRGIYGYTF.

This clonotype was counted between two and nine times. The chain employs TRBV6-5 and TRBJ1-2; the D is unclear. The length of the CDR3 is 12 residues. With 2 bases removed from V and 11 bases from J, the gap between germline ends came to 12 bases. Germline values: CDR1 MNHEY, CDR2 SVGAGI. The CDR3 region is CASSYRPGAYTF. The CDR3 nucleotides read TGTGCCAGCAGTTACCGGCCCGGTGCTTACACCTTC.

V and J are TRBV5-4 and TRBJ2-1; 12 nucleotides align to TRBD2. From germline, CDR1 is SGHNT and CDR2 YYREEE (reference sequence). V dropped 3 bases and J dropped 8; count of bases not matched to a gene: 9. The CDR3 covers 16 residues. Written as DNA, the CDR3 is TGTGCCAGCAGCTCCGGACTAGCGGGGACCTTGGATGAGCAGTTCTTC. This sequence encodes CASSSGLAGTLDEQFF.